The present entry profiles one T cell receptor (beta chain) with its context. This entry is derived from a study of T cell responses to AZD1222 COVID-19 vaccine. Some clones are missing from TCRdb's copy, which holds only in-frame ones; the method was immunoSEQ multiplex PCR. The sample includes about 100,000 clones, roughly nine tenths of them seen just once. The clonotype was recovered from an adult in good health. Sequenced material: peripheral blood, taken on day 0 of AZD1222 vaccination.

Written as DNA, the CDR3 is TGTGCCAGCAACGAGGTAGACAAGGATTTAGCTTTCTTT. It yields the protein CASNEVDKDLAFF. The rearrangement links TRBV9 to TRBJ1-1; D remains ambiguous. The CDR3 totals 13 residues. CDR1 is SGDLS, CDR2 YYNGEE, per germline. V was pared by 6 bases and J by 10 bases, with 19 bases between.